This TCR beta chain was recovered during a study of patients and donors after allogeneic stem cell transplantation. Trimming took 5 bases from V and 1 from J, leaving 10 bases between them. The CDR3 runs 13 residues. Germline values: CDR1 DFQATT, CDR2 SNEGSKA (reference sequence). This clonotype was picked up a small number of times. TCRdb called the RT-PCR reads again in MiXCR, with one record for every CDR3 protein. The sample gives about 40,000 distinct CDR3 sequences, about 31% of which show up once; less than 80% is in the top ten. Specimen: blood, either unsorted or a sorted T cell fraction (not recorded which). The clonotype was recovered from a human donor who was either an allogeneic HSCT recipient or a stem cell or donor lymphocyte infusion donor (not recorded which). It is not recorded whose cells these are; they may come from a transplant donor. The V call is TRBV20-1, the J call TRBJ2-3; no clear D. The DNA for the CDR3 is TGCAGTGCTCTGGCCTATCGCACAGATACGCAGTATTTT. Translation: CSALAYRTDTQYF.